This TCR beta chain is drawn from a study of blood T cell repertoires in COVID-19. The overall study: COVID-19 samples, acute and convalescent, were from the United States, Italy and Spain. The analysed material was cDNA or gDNA that came from T cells, B-cell-depleted T cells, or PBMCs.

Trimming took 6 bases from V and 14 from J, leaving 19 bases between them. The CDR3 runs 12 residues. Germline V gives CDR1 MNHEY, CDR2 SVGAGI. In the original analysis: Reference gene primer amplification in the assay estimated nucleated cell counts. This table comes from immunoSEQ multiplex PCR, and its TCRdb copy is limited to in-frame clones, with some not included. V, J and clone size were drawn from that table, and D and trimming were deduced from the DNA. The table shows approximately 450,000 clones, with around 89% occurring only once. The J gene is TRBJ1-1, the V gene TRBV6-5, with D unclear. Material for sequencing was peripheral blood. The receptor's source is a woman aged 25 to 39 with acute or convalescent COVID-19. The CDR3 bases are TGTGCCAGCAGGGGAGGGATAAACCCGACCTTCTTT. Translating it yields CASRGGINPTFF.